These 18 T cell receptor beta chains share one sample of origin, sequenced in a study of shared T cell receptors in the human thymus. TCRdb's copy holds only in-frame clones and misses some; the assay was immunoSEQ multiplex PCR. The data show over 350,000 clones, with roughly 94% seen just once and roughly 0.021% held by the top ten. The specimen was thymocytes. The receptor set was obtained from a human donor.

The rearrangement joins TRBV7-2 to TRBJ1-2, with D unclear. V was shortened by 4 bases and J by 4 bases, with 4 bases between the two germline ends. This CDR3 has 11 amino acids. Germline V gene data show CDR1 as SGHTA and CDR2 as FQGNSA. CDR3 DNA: TGTGCCAGCAGCTGGCCCTATGGCTACACCTTC. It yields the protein CASSWPYGYTF.

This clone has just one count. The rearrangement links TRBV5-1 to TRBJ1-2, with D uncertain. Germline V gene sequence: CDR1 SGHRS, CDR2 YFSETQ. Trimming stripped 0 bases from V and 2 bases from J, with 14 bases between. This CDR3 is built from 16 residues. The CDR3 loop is CASSLGQRALNYGYTF. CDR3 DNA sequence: TGCGCCAGCAGCTTGGGGCAGAGAGCTCTAAACTATGGCTACACCTTC.

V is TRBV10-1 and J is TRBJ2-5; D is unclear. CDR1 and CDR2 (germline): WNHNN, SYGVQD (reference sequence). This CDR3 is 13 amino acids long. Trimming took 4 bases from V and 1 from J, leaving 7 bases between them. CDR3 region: CASSAAIQETQYF. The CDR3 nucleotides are TGCGCCAGCAGTGCGGCGATCCAAGAGACCCAGTACTTC.

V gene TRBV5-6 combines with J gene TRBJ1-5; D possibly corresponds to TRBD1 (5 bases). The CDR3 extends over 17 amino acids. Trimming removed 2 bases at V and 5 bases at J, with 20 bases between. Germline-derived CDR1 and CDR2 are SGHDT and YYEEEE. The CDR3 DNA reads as TGTGCCAGCAGCTTAAGAAAGGGGCTCCGGGCCTATCAGCCCCAGCATTTT. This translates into CASSLRKGLRAYQPQHF.

CDR3 residues: CAICRYRGFLYGYTF. In DNA form, the CDR3 reads TGTGCCATCTGCCGCTACCGGGGGTTCCTATATGGCTACACCTTC. The V and J genes are TRBV10-3 and TRBJ1-2, with D tentatively TRBD1 (5 bases). This CDR3 is built from 15 residues. The V and J ends lost 8 bases and 5 bases respectively, with 21 bases between them. Per the germline V gene, CDR1 is ENHRY and CDR2 is SYGVKD.

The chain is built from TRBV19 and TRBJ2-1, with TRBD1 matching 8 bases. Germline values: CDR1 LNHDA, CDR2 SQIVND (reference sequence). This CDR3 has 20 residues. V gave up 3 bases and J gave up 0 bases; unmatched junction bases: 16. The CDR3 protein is CASSIRAGRGHLSSYNEQFF. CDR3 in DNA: TGTGCCAGTAGTATTCGAGCGGGCAGGGGGCACCTGAGCTCCTACAATGAGCAGTTCTTC.

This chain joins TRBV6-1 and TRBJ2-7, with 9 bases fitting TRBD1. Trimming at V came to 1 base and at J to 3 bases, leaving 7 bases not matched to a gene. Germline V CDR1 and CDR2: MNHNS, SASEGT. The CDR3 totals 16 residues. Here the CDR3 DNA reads TGTGCCAGCAGTGAAGAGTCCGGGACAGGGAACTACGAGCAGTACTTC. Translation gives CASSEESGTGNYEQYF.

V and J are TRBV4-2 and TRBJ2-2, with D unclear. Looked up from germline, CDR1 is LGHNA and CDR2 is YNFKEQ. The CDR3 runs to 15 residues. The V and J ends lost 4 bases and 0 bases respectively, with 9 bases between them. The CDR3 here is CASSPTVANTGELFF. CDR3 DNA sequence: TGTGCCAGCAGCCCGACGGTCGCGAACACCGGGGAGCTGTTTTTT.

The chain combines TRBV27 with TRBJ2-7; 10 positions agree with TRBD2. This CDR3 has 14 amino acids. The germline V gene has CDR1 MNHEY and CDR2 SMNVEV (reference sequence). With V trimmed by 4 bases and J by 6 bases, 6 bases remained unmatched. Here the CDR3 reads CASSSPQREGEQYF. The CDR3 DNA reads TGTGCCAGCAGTTCCCCCCAGCGGGAGGGCGAGCAGTACTTC.

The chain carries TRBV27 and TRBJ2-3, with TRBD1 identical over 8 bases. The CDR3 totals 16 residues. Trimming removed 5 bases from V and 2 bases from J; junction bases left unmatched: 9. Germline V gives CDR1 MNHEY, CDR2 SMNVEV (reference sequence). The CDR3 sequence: CASSLQTGAPTDTQYF. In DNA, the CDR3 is TGTGCCAGCAGTCTTCAGACAGGGGCGCCCACAGATACGCAGTATTTT.

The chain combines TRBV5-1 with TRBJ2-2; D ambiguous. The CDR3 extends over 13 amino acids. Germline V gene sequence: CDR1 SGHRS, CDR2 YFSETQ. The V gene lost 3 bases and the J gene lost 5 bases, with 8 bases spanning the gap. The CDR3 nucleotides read TGCGCCAGCAGCTCGGACCAGACCGGGGAGCTGTTTTTT. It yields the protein CASSSDQTGELFF.

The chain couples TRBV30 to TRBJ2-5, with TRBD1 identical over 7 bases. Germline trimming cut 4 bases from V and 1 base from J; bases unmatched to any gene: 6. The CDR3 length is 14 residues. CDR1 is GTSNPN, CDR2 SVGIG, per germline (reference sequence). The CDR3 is CAWIRQGTQETQYF. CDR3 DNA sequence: TGTGCCTGGATACGACAGGGTACCCAAGAGACCCAGTACTTC.

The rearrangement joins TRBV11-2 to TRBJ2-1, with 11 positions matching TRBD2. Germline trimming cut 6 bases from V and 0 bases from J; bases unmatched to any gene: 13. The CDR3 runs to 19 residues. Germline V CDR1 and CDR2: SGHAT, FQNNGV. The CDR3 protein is CASSSTGRLAGGSYNEQFF. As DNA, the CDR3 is TGTGCCAGCAGTTCAACGGGGCGGCTAGCGGGAGGCTCCTACAATGAGCAGTTCTTC.

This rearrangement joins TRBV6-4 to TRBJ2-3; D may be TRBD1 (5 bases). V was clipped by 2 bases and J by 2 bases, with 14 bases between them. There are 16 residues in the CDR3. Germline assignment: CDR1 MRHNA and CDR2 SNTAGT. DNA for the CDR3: TGTGCCAGCAGTGACGGCCTCTCGACAGACACAGATACGCAGTATTTT. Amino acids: CASSDGLSTDTDTQYF.

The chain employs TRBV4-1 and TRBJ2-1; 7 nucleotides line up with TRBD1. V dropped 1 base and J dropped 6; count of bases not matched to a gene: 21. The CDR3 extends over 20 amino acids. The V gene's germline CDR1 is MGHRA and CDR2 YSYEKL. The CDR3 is CASSQGSDRVWGRHGNEQFF. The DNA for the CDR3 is TGCGCCAGCAGCCAAGGAAGTGACAGGGTGTGGGGCAGACACGGCAATGAGCAGTTCTTC.

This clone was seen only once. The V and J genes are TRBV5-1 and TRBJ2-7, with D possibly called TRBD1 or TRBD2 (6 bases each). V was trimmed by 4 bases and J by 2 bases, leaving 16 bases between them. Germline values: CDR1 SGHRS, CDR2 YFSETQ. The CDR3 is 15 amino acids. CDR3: CASSRHREETYEQYF. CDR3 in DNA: TGCGCCAGCAGCCGTCACAGGGAGGAAACCTACGAGCAGTACTTC.

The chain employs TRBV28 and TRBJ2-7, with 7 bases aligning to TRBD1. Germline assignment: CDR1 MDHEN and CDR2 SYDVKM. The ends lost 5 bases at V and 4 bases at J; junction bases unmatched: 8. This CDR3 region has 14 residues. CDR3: CASSQRQGGYEQYF. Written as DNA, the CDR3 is TGTGCCAGCAGTCAGCGACAGGGTGGATACGAGCAGTACTTC. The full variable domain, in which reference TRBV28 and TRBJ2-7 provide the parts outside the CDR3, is DVKVTQSSRYLVKRTGEKVFLECVQDMDHENMFWYRQDPGLGLRLIYFSYDVKMKEKGDIPEGYSVSREKKERFSLILESASTNQTSMYLCASSQRQGGYEQYFGPGTRLTVT.

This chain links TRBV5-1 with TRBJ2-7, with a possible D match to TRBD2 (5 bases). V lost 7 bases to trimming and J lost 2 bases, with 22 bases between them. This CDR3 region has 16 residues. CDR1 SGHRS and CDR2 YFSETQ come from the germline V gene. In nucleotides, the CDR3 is TGCGCCAGCTCTGGGCCAGGACTGATGCACGCCTACGAGCAGTACTTC. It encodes CASSGPGLMHAYEQYF. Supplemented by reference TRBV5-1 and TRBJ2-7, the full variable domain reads KAGVTQTPRYLIKTRGQQVTLSCSPISGHRSVSWYQQTPGQGLQFLFEYFSETQRNKGNFPGRFSGRQFSNSRSEMNVSTLELGDSALYLCASSGPGLMHAYEQYFGPGTRLTVT.